Listed below are T cell receptor beta chains from one sample, sequenced in a study of blood T cells in healthy people across ages. Each CDR3 protein gets one entry after TCRdb re-called the 5' RACE reads with MiXCR. The sample yields about 1,500,000 distinct CDR3 sequences, approximately 42% seen once. The specimen was blood. The receptor source for this set is a woman in her late teens or twenties in good health. Each CDR3 is given with its conserved first and last residue. D genes are given only for firm matches. Size is omitted from some rows. Given values are once, few, many or a class for expanded clones.

j_gene: TRBJ1-2; abundance: few; v_gene: TRBV7-6; d_gene: TRBD1; CDR3aa: CASSSQGPGYGYTF; CDR3nt: TGTGCCAGCAGTTCACAGGGGCCGGGCTATGGCTACACCTTC
j_gene: TRBJ1-6; abundance: NA; v_gene: TRBV11-2; d_gene: NA; CDR3aa: CASSPNPTGYNPPLHF; CDR3nt: TGTGCCAGCAGCCCGAACCCGACAGGCTATAATCCACCCCTCCACTTT
j_gene: TRBJ2-2; abundance: NA; v_gene: TRBV2; d_gene: NA; CDR3aa: CASLLPIGELFF; CDR3nt: TGTGCCAGTCTCCTCCCCATTGGGGAGCTGTTTTTT
j_gene: TRBJ2-7; abundance: NA; v_gene: TRBV11-2; d_gene: NA; CDR3aa: CASSRTTDSYEQYF; CDR3nt: TGTGCCAGCAGCAGGACGACCGACTCCTACGAGCAGTACTTC
j_gene: TRBJ2-7; abundance: NA; v_gene: TRBV3-1; d_gene: TRBD2; CDR3aa: CASSPTSGMFYEQYF; CDR3nt: TGTGCCAGCAGCCCGACTAGCGGGATGTTTTACGAGCAGTACTTC
j_gene: TRBJ2-1; abundance: NA; v_gene: TRBV27; d_gene: NA; CDR3aa: CASSSYTPQVNSYNEQFF; CDR3nt: TGTGCCAGCAGTTCCTATACGCCACAGGTTAACTCCTACAATGAGCAGTTCTTC
j_gene: TRBJ1-2; abundance: NA; v_gene: TRBV20-1; d_gene: TRBD1; CDR3aa: CSARFIRDREVHGYTF; CDR3nt: TGCAGTGCTCGATTCATCCGGGACAGGGAAGTTCATGGCTACACCTTC
j_gene: TRBJ2-7; abundance: NA; v_gene: TRBV4-2; d_gene: TRBD2; CDR3aa: CASSQPYPTSGADNEQYF; CDR3nt: TGTGCCAGCAGCCAGCCTTACCCAACTAGCGGGGCCGACAATGAGCAGTACTTC
j_gene: TRBJ1-6; abundance: few; v_gene: TRBV28; d_gene: NA; CDR3aa: CASSPPGSRNSPLHF; CDR3nt: TGTGCCAGCAGCCCCCCGGGCTCTCGGAATTCACCCCTCCACTTT
j_gene: TRBJ1-2; abundance: NA; v_gene: TRBV5-1; d_gene: NA; CDR3aa: CASSSSTAGRTYGYTF; CDR3nt: TGCGCCAGCAGCTCGTCCACCGCCGGACGGACCTATGGCTACACCTTC
j_gene: TRBJ2-7; abundance: NA; v_gene: TRBV16; d_gene: TRBD2; CDR3aa: CAGSQFREGLYEQYF; CDR3nt: TGTGCCGGCAGCCAATTCCGGGAGGGCCTCTACGAGCAGTACTTC
j_gene: TRBJ1-4; abundance: NA; v_gene: TRBV2; d_gene: TRBD1; CDR3aa: CASSYRGANEKLFF; CDR3nt: TGTGCCAGCAGTTACAGGGGCGCTAATGAAAAACTGTTTTTT
j_gene: TRBJ1-5; abundance: NA; v_gene: TRBV4-1; d_gene: TRBD1; CDR3aa: CASSQGTGNGQPQHF; CDR3nt: TGCGCCAGCAGCCAGGGGACAGGGAATGGTCAGCCCCAGCATTTT
j_gene: TRBJ2-1; abundance: NA; v_gene: TRBV29-1; d_gene: NA; CDR3aa: CSVGRGWEQFF; CDR3nt: TGCAGCGTTGGGAGAGGGTGGGAGCAGTTCTTC
j_gene: TRBJ2-5; abundance: NA; v_gene: TRBV20-1; d_gene: NA; CDR3aa: CSARVSAGLETQYF; CDR3nt: TGCAGTGCTAGAGTAAGCGCAGGTTTGGAGACCCAGTACTTC
j_gene: TRBJ2-3; abundance: NA; v_gene: TRBV10-2; d_gene: TRBD2; CDR3aa: CASSPSGRRDTQYF; CDR3nt: TGCGCCAGCAGTCCTAGCGGGAGGCGCGACACGCAGTATTTT
j_gene: TRBJ2-3; abundance: few; v_gene: TRBV9; d_gene: TRBD2; CDR3aa: CASSVRGAGDGTQYF; CDR3nt: TGTGCCAGCAGCGTGAGGGGTGCGGGGGATGGTACGCAGTATTTT
j_gene: TRBJ2-7; abundance: few; v_gene: TRBV28; d_gene: NA; CDR3aa: CASPPSVTDNYEQYF; CDR3nt: TGTGCCAGTCCTCCCTCAGTGACGGACAACTACGAGCAGTACTTC
j_gene: TRBJ2-7; abundance: NA; v_gene: TRBV6-5; d_gene: NA; CDR3aa: CASSYSTAGFPYEQYF; CDR3nt: TGTGCCAGCAGTTACTCGACGGCCGGGTTCCCCTACGAGCAGTACTTC
j_gene: TRBJ2-7; abundance: NA; v_gene: TRBV2; d_gene: NA; CDR3aa: CASRWDTYYEQYF; CDR3nt: TGTGCCAGCAGGTGGGACACCTACTACGAGCAGTACTTC
j_gene: TRBJ1-1; abundance: NA; v_gene: TRBV6-5; d_gene: NA; CDR3aa: CASSLEGPSNTEAFF; CDR3nt: TGTGCCAGCAGCTTGGAAGGGCCGTCGAACACTGAAGCTTTCTTT
j_gene: TRBJ2-1; abundance: many; v_gene: TRBV6-6; d_gene: NA; CDR3aa: CASMIHLGNEQFF; CDR3nt: TGTGCCAGCATGATACATTTGGGGAATGAGCAGTTCTTC
j_gene: TRBJ1-1; abundance: NA; v_gene: TRBV10-3; d_gene: NA; CDR3aa: CAIRSRDANSNTEAFF; CDR3nt: TGTGCCATCAGAAGCCGGGACGCCAATAGTAACACTGAAGCTTTCTTT
j_gene: TRBJ2-3; abundance: NA; v_gene: TRBV5-1; d_gene: NA; CDR3aa: CASSLETPNGDTQYF; CDR3nt: TGCGCCAGCAGCTTGGAGACTCCTAACGGGGATACGCAGTATTTT
j_gene: TRBJ1-5; abundance: NA; v_gene: TRBV28; d_gene: NA; CDR3aa: CASRPPNREGNQPQHF; CDR3nt: TGTGCCAGCAGGCCCCCGAACAGGGAGGGCAATCAGCCCCAGCATTTT
j_gene: TRBJ2-5; abundance: NA; v_gene: TRBV29-1; d_gene: NA; CDR3aa: CSARDRRGETQYF; CDR3nt: TGCAGCGCCCGGGACCGACGAGGGGAGACCCAGTACTTC
j_gene: TRBJ2-1; abundance: NA; v_gene: TRBV4-1; d_gene: NA; CDR3aa: CASSPTVRSSCNEQFF; CDR3nt: TGCGCCAGCAGCCCGACCGTGAGAAGCTCCTGCAATGAGCAGTTCTTC
j_gene: TRBJ2-7; abundance: few; v_gene: TRBV20-1; d_gene: TRBD1; CDR3aa: CSARDRGQGTYEQYF; CDR3nt: TGCAGTGCTAGAGATCGAGGACAGGGAACCTACGAGCAGTACTTC
j_gene: TRBJ2-3; abundance: few; v_gene: TRBV13; d_gene: NA; CDR3aa: CASSLAPSRRTDTQYF; CDR3nt: TGTGCCAGCAGCTTAGCACCCAGCCGACGGACAGATACGCAGTATTTT